This entry lists 20 T cell receptor beta chains sequenced from one sample in a study of chemoradiotherapy in HPV16-positive cancers. Method: immunoSEQ multiplex PCR; TCRdb's copy keeps in-frame clones and lacks some. This sample carries 7,500 to 9,500 clones, around 79% of them seen once, and the ten largest clones take about 38%. The specimen comprised tumor tissue, sampled from a patient who underwent chemoradiotherapy. These receptors were obtained from a human donor with HPV-associated anogenital cancer.

CDR3 coding DNA: TGTGCCAGCAGCCTCACAGGGGCCGGGGAGCTGTTTTTT. Its translation: CASSLTGAGELFF. This chain joins TRBV14 and TRBJ2-2; the match to TRBD1 covers 7 bases. The length of the CDR3 is 13 residues. With V trimmed by 4 bases and J by 6 bases, 2 bases remained unmatched. Per germline, CDR1 SGHDN and CDR2 FVKESK.

Only one count was recorded for this clone. The genes are TRBV11-2 and TRBJ2-1; 16 bases agree with TRBD2. This CDR3 is 18 amino acids long. V lost 5 bases, J lost 9 bases, and 13 bases stayed unmatched. CDR1 is SGHAT and CDR2 is FQNNGV in the germline V gene. CDR3 bases: TGTGCCAGCAGCCCCGGGACTAGCGGGAGGGATGCCAACAGTGAGCAGTTCTTC. This translates into CASSPGTSGRDANSEQFF.

V gene TRBV4-1 combines with J gene TRBJ2-7; 8 positions match TRBD2. The CDR3 loop spans 14 amino acids. V lost 1 base, J lost 7 bases, and 6 bases stayed unmatched. Looked up from germline, CDR1 is MGHRA and CDR2 is YSYEKL. As DNA, the CDR3 is TGCGCCAGCAGCCAAGCCCCGGGACTAGGGGAGCAGTACGTC. Translation gives CASSQAPGLGEQYV.

The rearrangement uses TRBV28 and TRBJ1-6, with D possibly TRBD1 on 6 matching bases. CDR1 and CDR2 (germline): MDHEN, SYDVKM. The CDR3 is made up of 13 amino acids. Trimming left V 10 bases short and J 8 bases short, with 15 bases between. In DNA form, the CDR3 reads TGTGCCATAGGGCGGAGGACAGATTCACCCCTCCACTTT. Its translation: CAIGRRTDSPLHF.

The V gene is TRBV7-6, the J gene TRBJ2-3, with 7 nucleotides matching TRBD2. The CDR3 has 15 amino acids. Per germline, CDR1 SGHVS and CDR2 FNYEAQ. The trim removed 1 base at V and 4 bases at J, leaving 5 bases unmatched. CDR3 protein: CASSLGGGSSDTQYF. The DNA of the CDR3 is TGTGCCAGCAGCTTAGGCGGCGGGAGTTCAGATACGCAGTATTTT.

This clone has only one observation. The chain is built from TRBV11-3 and TRBJ1-4; D possibly corresponds to TRBD1 (6 bases). V shed 0 bases and J shed 5 bases, with 10 bases lying between them. Looked up from germline, CDR1 is SGHNT and CDR2 is YENEEA. There are 15 residues in the CDR3. CDR3 in DNA: TGTGCCAGCAGCTTAGATGGGACACCGAATGAAAAACTGTTTTTT. Protein: CASSLDGTPNEKLFF.

The chain recombines TRBV30 with TRBJ2-7; D ambiguous. The germline gives CDR1 GTSNPN, CDR2 SVGIG (reference sequence). The CDR3 has 13 residues. V was trimmed by 0 bases and J by 3 bases, leaving 9 bases between them. CDR3 nucleotide sequence: TGTGCCTGGAGTGTTGGATACTTCTACGAGCAGTACTTC. Protein product: CAWSVGYFYEQYF.

The count of this clone is one. The chain uses TRBV14 and TRBJ2-7; D is possibly TRBD2 (5 bases). The V gene's germline CDR1 is SGHDN and CDR2 FVKESK. V lost 4 bases and J 6 bases, leaving 7 bases between the germline ends. The CDR3 is 11 residues long. The CDR3 nucleotides read TGTGCCAGCAGCCTTGGGAGCGAGCAGTACTTC. Amino acids: CASSLGSEQYF.

This chain uses TRBV7-2 with TRBJ1-2; D possibly corresponds to TRBD1 (5 bases). The CDR3 is made up of 15 amino acids. Germline loops: CDR1 SGHTA, CDR2 FQGNSA. The ends were cut back, 5 bases at V and 8 bases at J, with 21 bases in the middle. The CDR3 sequence: CASSRTDGRAEGYTF. The CDR3 region has the DNA TGTGCCAGCAGCCGAACGGACGGCAGGGCGGAGGGCTACACCTTC.

Only one count was recorded for this clone. The J gene is TRBJ2-7, the V gene TRBV5-1; 11 bases align to TRBD1. Germline loops: CDR1 SGHRS, CDR2 YFSETQ. The CDR3 has 15 amino acids. V gave up 3 bases and J gave up 3 bases; unmatched junction bases: 5. CDR3 sequence (DNA): TGCGCCAGCAGCTCGGGACAGGGGGTGAACTACGAGCAGTACGTC. Translated, it gives CASSSGQGVNYEQYV.

This clone is labeled as large. The chain recombines TRBV4-3 with TRBJ2-3, with TRBD1 as a possible D gene (5 bases). This CDR3 has 15 amino acids. The germline V and J ends were trimmed by 0 bases and 5 bases, with 12 bases remaining between them. From germline, CDR1 is LGHNA and CDR2 YSLEER. For the CDR3, the DNA is TGCGCCAGCAGCCAAGACCGGCCAGGGCGAGATACGCAGTATTTT. Its protein is CASSQDRPGRDTQYF.

The chain joins TRBV7-8 to TRBJ2-1; D is uncertain. Trimming shortened V by 1 base and J by 15 bases, and 13 bases separated the two germline ends. In germline, CDR1 is SGHVS, CDR2 FQNEAQ. The CDR3 sequence is 12 residues long. CDR3 region: CASSLVSRDWFF. In nucleotides, the CDR3 is TGTGCCAGCAGCTTAGTTTCCCGAGATTGGTTCTTC.

V and J are TRBV5-5 and TRBJ1-4; D unresolved. CDR1 and CDR2 from the germline V gene are SGHKS and YYEKEE (reference sequence). CDR3 size: 15 residues. The V gene lost 4 bases and the J gene lost 5 bases, with 15 bases spanning the gap. The CDR3 is CASSLGTLGNEKLFF. The CDR3 nucleotides are TGTGCCAGCAGCCTGGGTACATTGGGGAATGAAAAACTGTTTTTT.

V and J are TRBV9 and TRBJ2-2; D is perhaps TRBD1 (7 bases). Germline V lookup: CDR1 SGDLS, CDR2 YYNGEE. This CDR3 is built from 17 residues. Trimming took off 6 bases at V and 5 bases at J, with 23 bases between the two ends. CDR3 in DNA: TGTGCCAGCACCCCAGGGGGGTCAGGGGCTCGAACCGGGGAGCTGTTTTTT. Translated: CASTPGGSGARTGELFF.

This clone was observed a few times. J is TRBJ2-5 and V is TRBV7-6; the D gene could be TRBD1 or TRBD2 (5 bases each). CDR1 is SGHVS and CDR2 is FNYEAQ in the germline V gene. The CDR3 spans 13 residues. V gave up 5 bases and J gave up 2 bases, with 9 bases separating them. CDR3 protein: CASSRGRQETQYF. The CDR3 DNA reads as TGTGCCAGCAGCCGGGGACGACAAGAGACCCAGTACTTC.

V and J are TRBV4-3 and TRBJ1-2; TRBD1 might be the D (6 bases). V gave up 1 base and J gave up 8 bases, with 11 bases separating them. The CDR3 loop spans 13 amino acids. Germline V gives CDR1 LGHNA, CDR2 YSLEER. CDR3 sequence reads: CASSQGQGIGYTF. CDR3 DNA: TGCGCCAGCAGCCAAGGGCAGGGGATAGGCTACACCTTC.

V is TRBV7-7 and J is TRBJ2-2; D possibly corresponds to TRBD1 (6 bases). The ends were cut back, 1 base at V and 4 bases at J, with 16 bases in the middle. The CDR3 covers 17 residues. Germline values: CDR1 SSHAT, CDR2 FNYEAQ (reference sequence). In nucleotides, the CDR3 is TGTGCCAGCAGCTTAGGTTCCGGGACAACTTTCACCGGGGAGCTGTTTTTT. Translation: CASSLGSGTTFTGELFF.

Relative to its sample, this clone is large. This chain links TRBV25-1 with TRBJ1-3, with D hard to call. Trimming took 5 bases from V and 1 from J, leaving 12 bases between them. Germline CDR1 MGHDK, CDR2 SYGVNS. The CDR3 length is 15 residues. The CDR3 nucleotides read TGTGCCAGCAGTCCGGGTTGGGGTTCTGGAAACACCATATATTTT. Amino acids: CASSPGWGSGNTIYF.

This CDR3 reads CASSQFFRGTSGETQYF. In DNA form, the CDR3 reads TGCGCCAGCAGCCAATTTTTCCGCGGGACTAGTGGCGAGACCCAGTACTTC. V gene TRBV4-1 combines with J gene TRBJ2-5; 8 positions agree with TRBD2. V was pared by 2 bases and J by 5 bases, with 13 bases of the junction left unmatched. The CDR3 runs to 17 residues. Germline CDR1 is MGHRA and CDR2 is YSYEKL.

This clone was observed once. The chain uses TRBV9 and TRBJ1-1, with D possibly matching TRBD1 (6 bases). Trimming shortened V by 5 bases and J by 10 bases, and 27 bases separated the two germline ends. Germline lookup yields CDR1 SGDLS and CDR2 YYNGEE. This CDR3 is built from 16 residues. This chain's CDR3 is CASSLLREGVSTSAFF. As DNA, the CDR3 is TGTGCCAGCAGTCTACTAAGGGAGGGGGTTTCCACTTCAGCTTTCTTT.